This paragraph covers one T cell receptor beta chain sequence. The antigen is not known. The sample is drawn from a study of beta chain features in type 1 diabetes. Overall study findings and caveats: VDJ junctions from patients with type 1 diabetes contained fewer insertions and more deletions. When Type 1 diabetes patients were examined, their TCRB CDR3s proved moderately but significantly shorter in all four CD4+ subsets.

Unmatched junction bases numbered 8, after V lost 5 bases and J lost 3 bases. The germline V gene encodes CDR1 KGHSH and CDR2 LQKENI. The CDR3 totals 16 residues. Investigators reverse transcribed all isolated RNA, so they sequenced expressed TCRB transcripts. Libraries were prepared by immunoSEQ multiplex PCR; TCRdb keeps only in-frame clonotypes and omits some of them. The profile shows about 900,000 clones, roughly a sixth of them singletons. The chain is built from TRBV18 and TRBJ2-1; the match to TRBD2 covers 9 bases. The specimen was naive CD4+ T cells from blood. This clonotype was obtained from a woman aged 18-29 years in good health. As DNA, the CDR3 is TGTGCCAGCTCAGGCTCTAGCGGGACGCTCTACAATGAGCAGTTCTTC. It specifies CASSGSSGTLYNEQFF.